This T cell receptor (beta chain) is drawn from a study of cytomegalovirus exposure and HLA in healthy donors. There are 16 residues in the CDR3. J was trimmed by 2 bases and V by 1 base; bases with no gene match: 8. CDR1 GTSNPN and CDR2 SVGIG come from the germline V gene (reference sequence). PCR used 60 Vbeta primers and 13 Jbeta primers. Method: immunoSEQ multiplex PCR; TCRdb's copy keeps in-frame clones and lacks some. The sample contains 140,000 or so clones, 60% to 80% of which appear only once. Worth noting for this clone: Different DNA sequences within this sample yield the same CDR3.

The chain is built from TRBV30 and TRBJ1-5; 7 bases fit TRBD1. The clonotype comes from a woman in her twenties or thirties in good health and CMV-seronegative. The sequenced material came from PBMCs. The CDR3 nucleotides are TGTGCCTGGAGTGCCTTCCGACAGGGTGGCAATCAGCCCCAGCATTTT. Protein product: CAWSAFRQGGNQPQHF.